The 9 T cell receptor beta chains below come from one sample, sequenced in a study of OX40 agonist ivuxolimab in advanced cancers. Method: immunoSEQ multiplex PCR; TCRdb's copy keeps in-frame clones and lacks some. Seen here are 100,000 to 130,000 clones, 85% to 95% observed once, and the top ten hold approximately 1.2%. The specimen comprised CD4+ or CD8+ T cells sorted from blood, sampled in a trial of the OX40 agonist ivuxolimab. Receptor source: an adult with an advanced solid tumor such as melanoma, head and neck, liver or kidney cancer.

The chain carries TRBV6-5 and TRBJ1-4; weak D call: TRBD1 (6 bases). V dropped 8 bases and J dropped 4 bases, with 8 bases sitting between them. This CDR3 spans 12 amino acids. Germline CDR1 is MNHEY and CDR2 is SVGAGI. This CDR3 is CASQGNNEKLFF. The CDR3 coding sequence is TGTGCCAGCCAGGGGAATAATGAAAAACTGTTTTTT.

This clone has a single count. The V gene is TRBV6-7, the J gene TRBJ2-2; D unresolved. TRBV6-7 is known as an ORF, though its function is uncertain. This CDR3 is built from 14 residues. Trimming removed 5 bases from V and 6 bases from J, with 13 bases in between. The CDR3 region is CASSVFGGAGELFF. The CDR3 region has the DNA TGTGCCAGCAGTGTATTTGGTGGGGCCGGGGAGCTGTTTTTT.

The CDR3 region is CSVRPGTDTGELFF. CDR3 DNA sequence: TGCAGCGTACGCCCCGGGACAGACACCGGGGAGCTGTTTTTT. The V call is TRBV29-1, the J call TRBJ2-2; 7 bases are shared with TRBD1. Germline V gene sequence: CDR1 SQVTM, CDR2 ANQGSEA. V shed 6 bases and J 3 bases; nucleotides not matched to a gene: 7. CDR3 size: 14 residues.

This sequence joins TRBV6-5 and TRBJ1-1; D uncertain. The germline CDR1 and CDR2 sequences are MNHEY and SVGAGI. The CDR3 extends over 13 amino acids. With 2 bases removed from V and 1 base from J, the gap between germline ends came to 5 bases. In DNA, the CDR3 is TGTGCCAGCAGTTACGGTGGGAACACTGAAGCTTTCTTT. Translating gives CASSYGGNTEAFF.

The chain joins TRBV2 to TRBJ1-2, with 8 nucleotides matching TRBD1. After removal of 5 bases from V and 5 bases from J, the junction contained 7 bases not matched to a gene. The CDR3 length is 14 residues. Germline CDR1 and CDR2: SNHLY and FYNNEI. CDR3 sequence: CASSSGTGAYGYTF. The CDR3 DNA follows: TGTGCCAGCAGTTCCGGGACAGGCGCGTATGGCTACACCTTC.

V usage is TRBV30 and J usage is TRBJ1-4; D may be TRBD1 (5 bases). This CDR3 region has 11 residues. CDR1 and CDR2 from the germline V gene are GTSNPN and SVGIG (reference sequence). The V and J ends lost 1 base and 15 bases respectively, with 12 bases between them. As DNA, the CDR3 is TGTGCCTGGAGTGACAGGACTATGGTGTTTTTT. Its translation is CAWSDRTMVFF.

The chain recombines TRBV9 with TRBJ2-3; D unresolved. V was shortened by 4 bases and J by 3 bases, with 6 bases between the two germline ends. CDR3 length: 12 residues. The germline V gene encodes CDR1 SGDLS and CDR2 YYNGEE. The CDR3 nucleotides read TGTGCCAGCAGCCCTTATACAGATACGCAGTATTTT. It is translated as CASSPYTDTQYF. The variable domain in full, with the rest retrieved from reference TRBV9 and TRBJ2-3, is DSGVTQTPKHLITATGQRVTLRCSPRSGDLSVYWYQQSLDQGLQFLIQYYNGEERAKGNILERFSAQQFPDLHSELNLSSLELGDSALYFCASSPYTDTQYFGPGTRLTVL.

The chain couples TRBV7-3 to TRBJ2-1, with D perhaps matching TRBD1 (6 bases). Germline V gene data show CDR1 as SGHTA and CDR2 as FQGTGA. The V end was cut by 5 bases, the J end by 12 bases, with 17 bases between. This CDR3 has 13 amino acids. The CDR3 reads CASSPGQFLGQFF. The CDR3 DNA reads TGTGCCAGCAGCCCCGGACAGTTCCTTGGGCAGTTCTTC. Full variable domain (missing parts from reference TRBV7-3 and TRBJ2-1): GAGVSQTPSNKVTEKGKYVELRCDPISGHTALYWYRQSLGQGPEFLIYFQGTGAADDSGLPNDRFFAVRPEGSVSTLKIQRTERGDSAVYLCASSPGQFLGQFFGPGTRLTVL.

This chain connects TRBV9 to TRBJ2-2, with D maybe TRBD1 (6 bases). Germline V CDR1 and CDR2: SGDLS, YYNGEE. The ends were cut back, 0 bases at V and 6 bases at J, with 15 bases in the middle. The CDR3 is made up of 16 amino acids. CDR3 loop: CASSVGGLANAGELFF. As DNA, the CDR3 is TGTGCCAGCAGCGTAGGGGGGCTAGCCAACGCCGGGGAGCTGTTTTTT.